This T cell receptor (beta chain) derives from a study of CD8 T cells in Susac syndrome. Turning to this clonotype: Antigen unknown.

This CDR3 is 14 amino acids long. The V gene lost 1 base and the J gene lost 2 bases, with 9 bases spanning the gap. A quantity of roughly 0.5 to 1 ug RNA underwent reverse transcription using random hexamers. Across 54 Vbeta and 13 Jbeta, TCR beta CDR3 was amplified with immunoSEQ multiplex PCR. In TCRdb, the immunoSEQ multiplex PCR reads were re-called with MiXCR into one record per CDR3 protein. The data contain about 150,000 distinct CDR3 sequences, approximately 95% of them singletons. Study-level findings and limits: No clonal expansion appeared among CD4+ T cells in Susac patients.

Negative isolation yielded CD4+ and CD8+ T cells, and FACS enriched TEMRA cells. The sequence derives from a human donor with Susac syndrome. V is TRBV12-3 or TRBV12-4 and J is TRBJ2-7; possibly TRBD1 or TRBD2 for D (5 bases each). Sequenced: CD4+ T cells from PBMCs. Here the CDR3 reads CASSLGDGTYEQYF. CDR3 nucleotides: TGTGCCAGCAGTTTAGGGGACGGAACCTACGAGCAGTACTTC.